This T cell receptor beta chain was sequenced for a study of T cell responses to AZD1222 COVID-19 vaccine. Notes on the study in general: Most donors were white British and more were female, and clonal diversity was possibly underestimated. Vaccine-related CD4 TCRs covered spike, predominating at 160-218 and 743-854. The study found Spike-specific TCR breadth and depth rose after two AZD1222 doses.

The CDR3 spans 18 residues. The germline gives CDR1 MGHRA, CDR2 YSYEKL. J gave up 0 bases and V 4 bases, and 11 bases lay outside the gene matches. Whether given at about 4 or about 12 weeks, second doses were pooled. A note on this clone: Its target is unknown.

The repertoire was sequenced with immunoSEQ multiplex PCR; TCRdb's copy has only in-frame clones and lacks some. The sample lists around 200,000 clones; approximately 90% were seen once. This sequence was found in an adult who received the AZD1222 COVID-19 vaccine. This chain joins TRBV4-1 and TRBJ2-7, with 11 bases fitting TRBD2. Sequenced material: peripheral blood, taken 28 days after the second AZD1222 dose. CDR3 nucleotide sequence: TGCGCCAGCAGCCTCATTCAGACAGGGACTAGCGGCTCCTACGAGCAGTACTTC. It is translated as CASSLIQTGTSGSYEQYF.